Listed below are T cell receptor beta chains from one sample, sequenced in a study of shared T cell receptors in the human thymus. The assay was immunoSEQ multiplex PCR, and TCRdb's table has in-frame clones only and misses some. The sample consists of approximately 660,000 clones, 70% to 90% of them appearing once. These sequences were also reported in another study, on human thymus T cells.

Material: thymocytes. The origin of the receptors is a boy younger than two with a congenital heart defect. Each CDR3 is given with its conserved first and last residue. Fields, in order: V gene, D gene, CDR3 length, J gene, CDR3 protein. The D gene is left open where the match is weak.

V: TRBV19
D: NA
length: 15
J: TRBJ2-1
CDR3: CARRYTGPLYNEQFF

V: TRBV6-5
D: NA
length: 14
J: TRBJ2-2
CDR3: CASSYKRATGELFF

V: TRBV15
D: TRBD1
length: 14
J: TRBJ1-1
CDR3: CATSKGQTRTEAFF

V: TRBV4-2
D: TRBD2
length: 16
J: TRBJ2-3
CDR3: CASSQDLGGRADTQYF

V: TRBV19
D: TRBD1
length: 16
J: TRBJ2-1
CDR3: CASSSRDSPSYNEQFF

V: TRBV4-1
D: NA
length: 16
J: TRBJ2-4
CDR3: CASSQDRNRAENIQYF

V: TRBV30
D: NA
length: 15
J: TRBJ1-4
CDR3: CAWSVSISDSLLPFF

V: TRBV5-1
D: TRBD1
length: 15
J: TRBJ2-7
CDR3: CASWVGTGASYEQYF

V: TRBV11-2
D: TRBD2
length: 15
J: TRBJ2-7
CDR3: CASSSQGDYSYEQYF

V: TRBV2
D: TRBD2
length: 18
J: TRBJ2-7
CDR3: CASSEGSPIGTTIYEQYF

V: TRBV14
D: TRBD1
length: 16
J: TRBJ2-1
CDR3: CASSPLPGQGADEQFF

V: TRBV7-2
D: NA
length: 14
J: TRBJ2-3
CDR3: CASSPKWGADTQYF

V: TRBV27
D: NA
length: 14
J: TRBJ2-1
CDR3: CASRWRALYNEQFF

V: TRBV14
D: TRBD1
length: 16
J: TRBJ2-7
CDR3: CASSQESPPGGHEQYF

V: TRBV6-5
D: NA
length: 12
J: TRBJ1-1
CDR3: CASSCLGTEAFF

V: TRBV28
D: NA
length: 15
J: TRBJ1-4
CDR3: CASRQQGPPREKLFF

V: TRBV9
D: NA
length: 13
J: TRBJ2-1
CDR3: CASSEAGLNEQFF

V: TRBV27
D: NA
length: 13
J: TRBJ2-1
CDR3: CASSSGERYEQFF

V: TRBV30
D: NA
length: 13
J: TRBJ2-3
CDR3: CAWAYGSTDTQYF

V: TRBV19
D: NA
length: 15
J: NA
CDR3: CASSSHLGTSYEQYF

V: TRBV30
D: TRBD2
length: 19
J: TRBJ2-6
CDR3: CAWSLGTSGGSSGANVLTF

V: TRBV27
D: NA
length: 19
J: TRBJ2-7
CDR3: CASSFSVPGHELSSYEQYF

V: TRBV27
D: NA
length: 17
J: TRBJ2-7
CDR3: CASSLSITVNRNYEQYF

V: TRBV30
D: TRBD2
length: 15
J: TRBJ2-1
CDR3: CAWSLPRAGSQEQFF